These T cell receptor beta chains were read from a single sample in a study of OX40 agonist ivuxolimab in advanced cancers. Here immunoSEQ multiplex PCR was the method, and the copy in TCRdb shows in-frame clones only, minus some. The table includes some 64,000 clones, about nine tenths detected once. The material sequenced was CD4+ or CD8+ T cells sorted from blood, taken in a trial of the OX40 agonist ivuxolimab. All receptors derive from an adult with an advanced solid tumor such as melanoma, head and neck, liver or kidney cancer. The CDR3 runs from the conserved cysteine through the conserved F or W. Each record gives: J gene, clone size, D gene, V gene, CDR3 DNA, CDR3 protein. The D gene is left open where the match is weak. Rows give clone size only sometimes, using once, few, many, or a class for an expanded clone.

TRBJ2-5	.	.	TRBV28	TGTGCCAGCAGTCCTCCGCTTGGGGGTCGAGAGACCCAGTACTTC	CASSPPLGGRETQYF
TRBJ2-1	.	TRBD1	TRBV7-3	TGTGCCAGCAGCTTGAAACGTCAGACAGGGGCCAGCTCCTACAATGAGCAGTTCTTC	CASSLKRQTGASSYNEQFF
TRBJ2-1	.	TRBD2	TRBV6-6	TGTGCCAGCACCCTTGTGGGAGCGGGAGGCGGCAATGAGCAGTTCTTC	CASTLVGAGGGNEQFF
TRBJ2-5	.	.	TRBV5-1	TGCGCCAGCAGCTTGGCCGGGTCACGAGAGACCCAGTACTTC	CASSLAGSRETQYF
TRBJ1-2	.	.	TRBV6-4	TGTGCCAGCAGGGGGGACGGATATGGCTACACCTTC	CASRGDGYGYTF
TRBJ1-1	.	TRBD1	TRBV19	TGTGCCAGCGTACCAAGTCGACAGGGGGTGATTGAAGCTTTCTTT	CASVPSRQGVIEAFF
TRBJ1-5	few	.	TRBV30	TGTGCCTGGAGTGTTAGGGACCAACAGCCCCAGCATTTT	CAWSVRDQQPQHF
TRBJ2-5	.	.	TRBV6-5	TGTGCCAGCAGTACCGGGACGGTCCAAGAGACCCAGTACTTC	CASSTGTVQETQYF
TRBJ1-3	.	.	TRBV4-1	TGCGCCAGCAGCCGAACCGAGGGACCGTCTTCCATATATTTT	CASSRTEGPSSIYF
TRBJ2-7	once	.	TRBV7-2	TGTGCCAGCAGCTTAGCTACGGGGACCTACGAGCAGTACTTC	CASSLATGTYEQYF
TRBJ2-1	.	.	TRBV11-3	TGTGCCAGCAGCCTAGTCCACAATGAGCAGTTCTTC	CASSLVHNEQFF
TRBJ2-7	.	TRBD1	TRBV6-6	TGTGCCAGCAGTCCCGGGACAGGGGCCAGCGAGCAGTACTTC	CASSPGTGASEQYF
TRBJ2-1	.	.	TRBV10-3	TGTGCCATCAGTCCGACAGGTGGGAATGAGCAGTTCTTC	CAISPTGGNEQFF
TRBJ1-4	.	TRBD1	TRBV5-1	TGCGCCAGCAGCTTGGTGACAGGGGGAGAAAAACTGTTTTTT	CASSLVTGGEKLFF
TRBJ2-3	.	.	TRBV11-2	TGTGCCAGCAGCTACGGAGATACGCAGTATTTT	CASSYGDTQYF
TRBJ1-1	.	.	TRBV5-1	TGCGCCAGCAGCTTTGGGACGGGGAACACTGAAGCTTTCTTT	CASSFGTGNTEAFF
TRBJ2-5	.	.	TRBV7-9	TGTGCCAGCAGCCGGGGAGACGGGCCACAAGAGACCCAGTACTTC	CASSRGDGPQETQYF
TRBJ2-2	.	TRBD2	TRBV19	TGTGCCAGTGCTAGCGGGTTGAACACCGGGGAGCTGTTTTTT	CASASGLNTGELFF
TRBJ2-7	few	TRBD1	TRBV6-5	TGTGCCAGCAGACGAGGACAGGGGGGGGCCGAGCAGTACTTC	CASRRGQGGAEQYF
TRBJ2-7	.	.	TRBV10-2	TGCGCCAGCAGTGACTGGCAGGCCTCCTACGAGCAGTACTTC	CASSDWQASYEQYF
TRBJ2-1	.	TRBD1	TRBV7-6	TGTGCCAGCAGCTTAGTATCGGGACAGGTTCACAATGAGCAGTTCTTC	CASSLVSGQVHNEQFF
TRBJ2-7	.	TRBD1	TRBV10-3	TGTGCCATCAGACCGGGACAGGGCTCCTACGAGCAGTACTTC	CAIRPGQGSYEQYF
TRBJ1-2	.	TRBD1	TRBV7-6	TGTGCCAGCAGCCCGGGACAGGGAAGGGGCTACACCTTC	CASSPGQGRGYTF
TRBJ2-1	.	.	TRBV18	TGTGCCAGCTCACCACGGAATGGGTACTGGGACAATGAGCAGTTCTTC	CASSPRNGYWDNEQFF
TRBJ2-1	.	TRBD2	TRBV5-8	TGTGCCAGCAGCCGAGGACTAGCGGCCCTCAATGAGCAGTTCTTC	CASSRGLAALNEQFF
TRBJ2-2	.	TRBD2	TRBV7-7	TGTGCTAGCAGTCCGGGGGGGGCGCTGACCGGGGAGCTGTTTTTT	CASSPGGALTGELFF
TRBJ1-3	.	TRBD1	TRBV11-2	TGTGCCAGCAGCCTCCCGGGACAGGGGACCTCTGGAAACACCATATATTTT	CASSLPGQGTSGNTIYF
TRBJ2-7	.	TRBD1	TRBV30	TGTGCCTGCGCGAGGGACAGGGGTTACGAGCAGTACTTC	CACARDRGYEQYF
TRBJ1-5	.	.	TRBV7-6	TGTGCCAGCAGACGGACACGGGATAGCAATCAGCCCCAGCATTTT	CASRRTRDSNQPQHF
TRBJ1-4	.	.	TRBV30	TGTGCCTGGAGTGCCCTGGCTCTTGACGAAAAACTGTTTTTT	CAWSALALDEKLFF
TRBJ2-1	.	TRBD1	TRBV5-1	TGCGCCAGCAGCCCGGGACAGATACGCAATGAGCAGTTCTTC	CASSPGQIRNEQFF
TRBJ1-1	.	.	TRBV21-1	TGTGCCAGCAGCAACCTCAGGGGAAACACTGAAGCTTTCTTT	CASSNLRGNTEAFF
TRBJ1-5	.	.	TRBV21-1	TGTGCCAGCAGCAAATCCGCCGATGGCAATCAGCCCCAGCATTTT	CASSKSADGNQPQHF
TRBJ2-2	.	TRBD2	TRBV5-1	TGCGCCAGTCAGCGGGAGGTGGGCACCGGGGAGCTGTTTTTT	CASQREVGTGELFF
TRBJ2-7	.	.	TRBV6-6	TGTGCCGGTTCGATCGGGGGTAGCTACGAGCAGTACTTC	CAGSIGGSYEQYF
TRBJ2-7	.	.	TRBV18	TGTGCCAGCTCACCACTGGGGACCCCAAGCCACGAGCAGTACTTC	CASSPLGTPSHEQYF
TRBJ2-1	few	TRBD1	TRBV15	TGTGCCACCTCGACAGGGTACAATGAGCAGTTCTTC	CATSTGYNEQFF
TRBJ2-2	once	TRBD1	TRBV29-1	TGCAGCGCTATGACAGGGGCGAACACCGGGGAGCTGTTTTTT	CSAMTGANTGELFF
TRBJ2-4	.	.	TRBV5-1	TGCGCCAGCAGCTTTGGAGGGGAAAACATTCAGTACTTC	CASSFGGENIQYF
TRBJ2-6	.	.	TRBV9	TGTGCCAGCAGCGGATTTCTAGGGGCTGGGGCCAACGTCCTGACTTTC	CASSGFLGAGANVLTF
TRBJ2-1	.	TRBD2	TRBV14	TGTGCCAGCAGCCCGGGGGGGGGAGAGGATGAGCAGTTCTTC	CASSPGGGEDEQFF
TRBJ2-7	once	.	TRBV18	TGTGCCAGCTCACCACGAGAGGGAACGACATTCTCCTACGAGCAGTACTTC	CASSPREGTTFSYEQYF
TRBJ2-1	once	.	TRBV6-9	TGTGCCAGCAGTCGCCGACTAGTCCGAGGGGATGAGCAGTTCTTC	CASSRRLVRGDEQFF
TRBJ1-2	.	TRBD1	TRBV5-4	TGTGCCAGCAGCTTGGATAACAGGGGGCCTGCCTACACCTTC	CASSLDNRGPAYTF
TRBJ2-7	.	TRBD1	TRBV30	TGTGCCTGGAGTGAGTTAGGGGGCGGAATCTACGAGCAGTACTTC	CAWSELGGGIYEQYF
TRBJ1-1	.	.	TRBV2	TGTGCCAGCAGGGGGGCTGACAGCACCTTTGACGCTTTCTTT	CASRGADSTFDAFF
TRBJ2-7	once	TRBD1	TRBV5-1	TGCGCCAGCAGCCAGGTGCAGGGGGCCACTGAGCAGTACTTC	CASSQVQGATEQYF
TRBJ2-2	.	.	TRBV9	TGTGCCAGCAGCGTAGTCCCGGATCGAGCGACCAGCGGGGAGCTGTTTTTT	CASSVVPDRATSGELFF